A single sample gave rise to the 10 T cell receptor beta chains below, sequenced in a study of CD8 T cells in Susac syndrome. With random hexamers, about 0.5 to 1 ug RNA was reverse transcribed. Using its own MiXCR run on the immunoSEQ multiplex PCR reads, TCRdb lists one record per CDR3 protein. The profile covers about 300,000 distinct CDR3 sequences, with 65% to 90% appearing a single time and roughly 0.21% taken by the ten largest. Sequencing was done on a sample of CD8+ T cells from PBMCs. Source of these receptors: a human donor with multiple sclerosis.

The V gene is TRBV28, the J gene TRBJ2-7, with TRBD1 matching over 7 bases. This CDR3 has 13 amino acids. In germline, CDR1 is MDHEN, CDR2 SYDVKM. V trimming: 4 bases; J trimming: 3 bases; junction bases outside the gene matches: 3. The CDR3, as DNA: TGTGCCAGCAGTTATCAGGGGGTCTACGAGCAGTACTTC. It specifies CASSYQGVYEQYF.

The chain recombines TRBV14 with TRBJ2-7; D not certain. Trimming took off 0 bases at V and 2 bases at J, with 8 bases between the two ends. Germline CDR1 and CDR2: SGHDN and FVKESK. The CDR3 runs 14 residues. In nucleotides, the CDR3 is TGTGCCAGCAGCCAAGATTTCCCAGCCTACGAGCAGTACTTC. This encodes CASSQDFPAYEQYF.

The rearrangement joins TRBV7-8 to TRBJ2-7; D possibly matches TRBD1 or TRBD2 (6 bases each). The CDR3 is made up of 14 amino acids. Germline CDR1 SGHVS, CDR2 FQNEAQ. The V end lost 8 bases, the J end lost 3 bases, and 17 bases lay between the germline ends. CDR3 sequence (DNA): TGTGCCAGCGACGGGGGCCAGTGGGGCTACGAGCAGTACTTC. Translation: CASDGGQWGYEQYF.

The chain uses TRBV28 and TRBJ2-3; D perhaps matches TRBD1 (5 bases). Germline values: CDR1 MDHEN, CDR2 SYDVKM. V lost 4 bases to trimming and J lost 3 bases, with 8 bases between them. The CDR3 is 13 amino acids. CDR3: CASSSQGTDTQYF. The CDR3 nucleotides read TGTGCCAGCAGTTCCCAGGGTACAGATACGCAGTATTTT.

J is TRBJ2-2 and V is TRBV2; D gene unclear. Germline values: CDR1 SNHLY, CDR2 FYNNEI. Trimming left V 3 bases short and J 1 base short, with 6 bases between. The CDR3 totals 14 residues. CDR3 loop: CASSDSRNTGELFF. The CDR3, as DNA: TGTGCCAGCAGTGACAGCAGGAACACCGGGGAGCTGTTTTTT. The variable domain in full, completed from reference TRBV2 and TRBJ2-2, reads EPEVTQTPSHQVTQMGQEVILRCVPISNHLYFYWYRQILGQKVEFLVSFYNNEISEKSEIFDDQFSVERPDGSNFTLKIRSTKLEDSAMYFCASSDSRNTGELFFGEGSRLTVL.

This sequence joins TRBV27 and TRBJ2-7; 7 nucleotides align to TRBD2. The CDR3 spans 20 residues. V shed 8 bases and J 4 bases; nucleotides not matched to a gene: 29. Germline V gene data show CDR1 as MNHEY and CDR2 as SMNVEV (reference sequence). CDR3 nucleotide sequence: TGTGCCAGCCGAAACCTCCCGGGGGGAGGTGCGGGACCTCATCTATACGAGCAGTACTTC. Its protein is CASRNLPGGGAGPHLYEQYF.

J is TRBJ2-3 and V is TRBV10-1; no clear D. CDR1 and CDR2 from the germline V gene are WNHNN and SYGVQD (reference sequence). The germline V and J ends were trimmed by 0 bases and 0 bases, with 10 bases remaining between them. The CDR3 loop spans 16 amino acids. CDR3 sequence: CASSESSGSSTDTQYF. The CDR3 bases are TGCGCCAGCAGTGAGTCGTCAGGATCCAGCACAGATACGCAGTATTTT.

Here the CDR3 reads CASSFLWGASAFF. CDR3 coding DNA: TGTGCCAGCAGTTTCCTATGGGGGGCGAGCGCTTTCTTT. The gene calls are TRBV28 and TRBJ1-1; perhaps TRBD1 as D (6 bases). The ends were cut back, 3 bases at V and 11 bases at J, with 16 bases in the middle. CDR3 length equals 13 residues. CDR1 and CDR2 from the germline V gene are MDHEN and SYDVKM. Supplemented by reference TRBV28 and TRBJ1-1, the full variable domain reads DVKVTQSSRYLVKRTGEKVFLECVQDMDHENMFWYRQDPGLGLRLIYFSYDVKMKEKGDIPEGYSVSREKKERFSLILESASTNQTSMYLCASSFLWGASAFFGQGTRLTVV.

The chain's CDR3 is CASREQGERIQYF. The CDR3 DNA is TGTGCCAGCAGAGAACAGGGAGAGAGAATTCAGTACTTC. The chain uses TRBV5-8 and TRBJ2-4, with D tentatively TRBD1 (6 bases). V was clipped by 5 bases and J by 10 bases, with 16 bases between them. CDR3 length: 13 amino acids. Germline CDR1 is SGHTS and CDR2 is YDEGEE.

V gene TRBV5-6 combines with J gene TRBJ2-1; D gene ambiguous. Germline CDR1 is SGHDT and CDR2 is YYEEEE. CDR3 length: 14 residues. The germline V and J ends were trimmed by 4 bases and 4 bases, with 12 bases remaining between them. The CDR3 loop reads CASSQQSGYNEQFF. The CDR3 region has the DNA TGTGCCAGCAGCCAACAGTCCGGGTACAATGAGCAGTTCTTC. The variable domain in full, with the rest retrieved from reference TRBV5-6 and TRBJ2-1, is DAGVTQSPTHLIKTRGQQVTLRCSPKSGHDTVSWYQQALGQGPQFIFQYYEEEERQRGNFPDRFSGHQFPNYSSELNVNALLLGDSALYLCASSQQSGYNEQFFGPGTRLTVL.